A single sample gave rise to the 23 T cell receptor beta chains below, sequenced in a study of blood T cell repertoires in COVID-19. Sequencing used immunoSEQ multiplex PCR; TCRdb keeps in-frame clones, though not all of them. Of about 320,000 clones listed, under 95% are singletons. Sequenced input: PBMCs or T cells enriched from blood (not recorded which). The source is a man in his 60s who had recovered from COVID-19.

This chain links TRBV7-9 with TRBJ2-1; 8 nucleotides align to TRBD2. Germline CDR1 and CDR2: SEHNR and FQNEAQ (reference sequence). The CDR3 is 16 residues long. J lost 6 bases, V lost 4 bases, and 11 bases had no gene match. The CDR3 DNA is TGTGCCAGCAGCTCAGTACGGACTAGCTCCGGCAATGAGCAGTTCTTC. Translating it yields CASSSVRTSSGNEQFF.

This chain connects TRBV11-2 to TRBJ2-5; 11 bases are shared with TRBD2. This CDR3 spans 17 amino acids. V gave up 8 bases and J gave up 4 bases; unmatched junction bases: 15. Germline CDR1 is SGHAT and CDR2 is FQNNGV. The DNA for the CDR3 is TGTGCCAGCGGTTCCACTAGCGGGAGCTGGGCTCGAGAGACCCAGTACTTC. Amino acid sequence: CASGSTSGSWARETQYF.

V is TRBV28 and J is TRBJ1-5; D is perhaps TRBD1 (6 bases). V was clipped by 6 bases and J by 2 bases, with 8 bases between them. CDR3 length: 13 residues. Germline V lookup: CDR1 MDHEN, CDR2 SYDVKM. CDR3 amino acids: CASRSGGNQPQHF. The CDR3 DNA reads TGTGCCAGCAGATCAGGGGGCAATCAGCCCCAGCATTTT.

This clone occurred once. The V call is TRBV3-1 (or the pseudogene TRBV3-2), the J call TRBJ1-4, with 8 bases that match TRBD1. Unmatched junction bases numbered 8, after V lost 5 bases and J lost 3 bases. Germline loops: CDR1 LGHDT, CDR2 YNNKEL (reference sequence). This CDR3 comprises 16 residues. Here the CDR3 DNA reads TGTGCCAGCAGCAAGACTCAGGGGGCGTCTAATGAAAAACTGTTTTTT. It codes for CASSKTQGASNEKLFF.

The chain joins TRBV9 to TRBJ1-2, with TRBD1 as a possible D gene (6 bases). The germline V gene encodes CDR1 SGDLS and CDR2 YYNGEE. With 1 base removed from V and 14 bases from J, the gap between germline ends came to 9 bases. The CDR3 covers 10 residues. The DNA for the CDR3 is TGTGCCAGCAGCGTAAACAGGGCGACCTTC. Its translation is CASSVNRATF.

V and J are TRBV3-1 (or the pseudogene TRBV3-2) and TRBJ2-3; tentative D call: TRBD2 (5 bases). CDR3 size: 14 residues. CDR1 is LGHDT, CDR2 YNNKEL, per germline (reference sequence). The V and J ends lost 4 bases and 0 bases respectively, with 8 bases between them. DNA for the CDR3: TGTGCCAGCAGCCTCCGCGGGAGCACAGATACGCAGTATTTT. It yields the protein CASSLRGSTDTQYF.

The J gene is TRBJ1-2, the V gene TRBV18; TRBD1 matches 8 bases. CDR1 is KGHSH and CDR2 is LQKENI in the germline V gene. With V trimmed by 8 bases and J by 2 bases, 4 bases remained unmatched. This CDR3 has 13 amino acids. The CDR3 sequence is CASTTGENYGYTF. The CDR3 bases are TGTGCCAGCACGACAGGGGAGAACTATGGCTACACCTTC.

V and J are TRBV5-4 and TRBJ1-1; perhaps TRBD1 as D (6 bases). The CDR3 is 13 amino acids. Trimming stripped 2 bases from V and 11 bases from J, with 16 bases between. CDR1 is SGHNT, CDR2 YYREEE, per germline (reference sequence). DNA for the CDR3: TGTGCCAGCAGCTTAGAGTTCCGGGGGGCGGCTTTCTTT. Protein sequence: CASSLEFRGAAFF.

In this sample, this clone turned up once. This chain joins TRBV6-5 and TRBJ1-2, with D maybe TRBD1 (6 bases). The CDR3 consists of 12 residues. With 5 bases removed from V and 6 bases from J, the gap between germline ends came to 10 bases. CDR1 and CDR2 from the germline V gene are MNHEY and SVGAGI. The CDR3 nucleotides are TGTGCCAGCAGTAGGGACACCAATGGCTACACCTTC. Its protein is CASSRDTNGYTF.

Only one count was recorded for this clone. V is TRBV7-2 and J is TRBJ1-4; D call uncertain. The CDR3 runs to 13 residues. Trimming removed 7 bases at V and 8 bases at J, with 14 bases between. Germline assignment: CDR1 SGHTA and CDR2 FQGNSA. CDR3 region: CASTHLRGEKLFF. In nucleotides, the CDR3 is TGTGCCAGCACCCACCTTCGAGGGGAAAAACTGTTTTTT.

The rearrangement joins TRBV5-8 to TRBJ2-7; D is perhaps TRBD2 (5 bases). Deletions cut 1 base from V and 1 base from J, with 9 bases between. Germline CDR1 is SGHTS and CDR2 is YDEGEE. The CDR3 loop spans 14 amino acids. The DNA of the CDR3 is TGTGCCAGCAGCTTGCGGGGTACGTCCTACGAGCAGTACTTC. Its protein product is CASSLRGTSYEQYF. Looking up the rest from reference TRBV5-8 and TRBJ2-7 gives the full variable domain: EAGVTQSPTHLIKTRGQQATLRCSPISGHTSVYWYQQALGLGLQFLLWYDEGEERNRGNFPPRFSGRQFPNYSSELNVNALELEDSALYLCASSLRGTSYEQYFGPGTRLTVT.

The chain has TRBV7-2 and TRBJ2-7; 7 bases align to TRBD2. Germline V gene sequence: CDR1 SGHTA, CDR2 FQGNSA. The CDR3 is 16 residues long. J gave up 0 bases and V 1 base, and 6 bases lay outside the gene matches. The CDR3 reads CASSLVSGGSSYEQYF. DNA of the CDR3: TGTGCCAGCAGCTTAGTCTCCGGCGGGAGCTCCTACGAGCAGTACTTC.

Regarding this clone: The sample has other DNA sequences that encode this CDR3 too. The chain carries TRBV9 and TRBJ2-7, with D tentatively TRBD2 (5 bases). Germline CDR1 is SGDLS and CDR2 is YYNGEE. The CDR3 runs to 15 residues. The V and J ends lost 0 bases and 2 bases respectively, with 12 bases between them. CDR3 in DNA: TGTGCCAGCAGCGTAGGGTCAGGCGGGCCCTACGAGCAGTACTTC. Protein sequence: CASSVGSGGPYEQYF.

This chain connects TRBV12-3 or TRBV12-4 to TRBJ1-2, with unresolved D. The CDR3 contains 13 residues. V lost 1 base and J lost 4, with 7 bases in between. The CDR3 reads CASSLGEVYGYTF. The CDR3 region has the DNA TGTGCCAGCAGTTTAGGGGAGGTCTATGGCTACACCTTC.

This clone was seen a single time. The genes are TRBV24-1 and TRBJ1-2; 11 bases are shared with TRBD1. With V trimmed by 2 bases and J by 7 bases, 5 bases remained unmatched. The germline gives CDR1 KGHDR, CDR2 SFDVKD. The CDR3 is made up of 15 amino acids. The CDR3 here is CATSDSRTGGFGYTF. CDR3 sequence (DNA): TGTGCCACCAGTGATTCTCGGACAGGGGGCTTTGGCTACACCTTC.

A remark on this clone: At one end, the junction sequence differs from germline, possibly due to a read error. This chain joins TRBV6-5 and TRBJ2-2; 7 nucleotides line up with TRBD2. The CDR3 consists of 13 residues. In germline, CDR1 is MNHEY, CDR2 SVGAGI. CDR3 coding DNA: TGTGCCAGCAGCTGGGGGGGAACGGAAGGGGTGATTTTT. Its translation: CASSWGGTEGVIF.

V gene TRBV25-1 combines with J gene TRBJ2-6; 12 nucleotides agree with TRBD1. The CDR3 consists of 17 residues. CDR1 MGHDK and CDR2 SYGVNS come from the germline V gene. V gave up 5 bases and J gave up 4 bases; unmatched junction bases: 6. The CDR3 is CASSRDRGPLGANVLTF. CDR3 DNA sequence: TGTGCCAGCAGTCGGGACAGGGGGCCGCTGGGGGCCAACGTCCTGACTTTC.

This clone was observed a single time. The rearrangement links TRBV7-2 to TRBJ1-6; 7 nucleotides match TRBD1. V was pared by 5 bases and J by 7 bases, with 5 bases of the junction left unmatched. The germline CDR1 and CDR2 sequences are SGHTA and FQGNSA. This CDR3 comprises 14 residues. Here the CDR3 reads CASSPRQGNSPLHF. Written as DNA, the CDR3 is TGTGCCAGCAGCCCGCGACAGGGAAATTCACCCCTCCACTTT.

The chain links TRBV7-8 to TRBJ2-3, with 7 bases aligning to TRBD1. CDR3 size: 14 residues. CDR1 and CDR2 (germline): SGHVS, FQNEAQ. With V trimmed by 5 bases and J by 14 bases, 16 bases remained unmatched. The CDR3 DNA sequence: TGTGCCAGCAGCCTACAACACTCAGGGGGAGATTTGTATTTT. It encodes CASSLQHSGGDLYF.

The V gene is TRBV5-1, the J gene TRBJ1-2; 9 nucleotides line up with TRBD1. The CDR3 covers 15 residues. In germline, CDR1 is SGHRS, CDR2 YFSETQ. The V and J ends lost 4 bases and 9 bases, in that order; junction bases with no gene match: 13. The CDR3 DNA reads TGCGCCAGCAGCCCCGGGACAGGGCGCTCTTGGAGCTACACCTTC. Translated: CASSPGTGRSWSYTF.

Worth noting for this clone: A single base separates this from a much larger clone, so it may be a read error. The V gene is TRBV7-9, the J gene TRBJ2-6, with unresolved D. Trimming removed 5 bases at V and 0 bases at J, with 2 bases between. The CDR3 totals 13 residues. The V gene's germline CDR1 is SEHNR and CDR2 FQNEAQ (reference sequence). The CDR3 spells CASSHSGANVLTF. DNA for the CDR3: TGTGCCAGCAGCCACTCTGGGGCCAACGTCCTGACTTTC.

This clone came up once. This sequence joins TRBV21-1 and TRBJ1-5. TRBV21-1 is assigned pseudogene status. The CDR3 loop spans 18 amino acids. The DNA of the CDR3 is TGTGCCAGCAAAGCAAAAAGGGCGGGAGATTTTAGCAATCAGCCCCAGCATTTT. Translating it yields CASKAKRAGDFSNQPQHF.

The chain couples TRBV9 to TRBJ1-4, with D possibly TRBD1 on 5 matching bases. The CDR3 totals 14 residues. Looked up from germline, CDR1 is SGDLS and CDR2 is YYNGEE. V was shortened by 3 bases and J by 1 base, with 7 bases between the two germline ends. CDR3 residues: CASSEDRTNEKLFF. CDR3 bases: TGTGCCAGCAGCGAAGACAGAACTAATGAAAAACTGTTTTTT.